This T cell receptor beta chain was sequenced during a study of a mutant IDH1 vaccine in newly diagnosed glioma. Study summary: Initiation of the vaccine course occurred 4-6 weeks after radiotherapy alone, or alongside temozolomide cycles. Patients were pretreated with radiotherapy, temozolomide, or both, mostly both.

In germline, CDR1 is SGHDN, CDR2 FVKESK. The CDR3 contains 15 residues. Trimming shortened V by 1 base and J by 0 bases, and 10 bases separated the two germline ends. The time point denotes: week 23, last vaccination. The investigators gave 300 ug of mutant IDH1 20-mer peptide in each vaccine dose, together with topical imiquimod. There were new WHO grade 3 or 4 astrocytomas in the donors, and these were IDH1-mutant and ATRX-lost. General study findings and limits: There were vaccine-induced immune responses in around 93% of the patients.

Data came from immunoSEQ multiplex PCR; TCRdb stores just in-frame clones and leaves some out. Among about 29,000 clones listed, 65% to 85% were seen once. With respect to this clone: Its antigen is unidentified.

Sequences were derived from PBMCs, sampled from a glioma patient whose treatment included an IDH1 peptide vaccine. The rearrangement links TRBV14 to TRBJ2-7; a weak D match, TRBD1 (5 bases). This TCR derives from a woman between 18 and 29 years old with glioma. CDR3 in amino acids: CASSQVQGSSYEQYF. The CDR3 DNA follows: TGTGCCAGCAGCCAAGTCCAGGGCAGCTCCTACGAGCAGTACTTC.